The rows below give T cell receptor beta chains drawn from one sample of a study of T cells after posttransplantation cyclophosphamide. Data came from immunoSEQ multiplex PCR; TCRdb stores just in-frame clones and leaves some out. The sample holds around 31,000 clones; around nine tenths are singletons and the top ten take 0.1%. The sequenced sample was naive CD4+ T cells sorted from blood. These receptors were taken from a man younger than 45 in good health and a related stem cell transplant donor. The CDR3 runs from the conserved cysteine through the conserved F or W. The D gene is left open where the match is weak. Clone sizes are given selectively: once, few, many, or a class where the clone is expanded.

V gene	J gene	D gene	clone size	CDR3 protein	CDR3 DNA
TRBV5-4	TRBJ2-2	-	-	CASSLEGLHTGELFF	TGTGCCAGCAGCTTGGAGGGGTTGCACACCGGGGAGCTGTTTTTT
TRBV6-5	TRBJ1-2	-	-	CASSRGIGYTF	TGTGCCAGCAGTCGAGGGATAGGCTACACCTTC
TRBV10-3	TRBJ2-7	-	few	CAITGVLAMHEQYF	TGTGCCATCACAGGGGTTTTAGCGATGCACGAGCAGTACTTC
TRBV9	TRBJ2-3	-	-	CASSFVGTSTDTQYF	TGTGCCAGCAGCTTTGTTGGGACTAGCACAGATACGCAGTATTTT
TRBV5-1	TRBJ2-6	-	-	CASSLRSGDSGANVLTF	TGCGCCAGCAGCTTGCGGTCAGGCGACTCTGGGGCCAACGTCCTGACTTTC
TRBV19	TRBJ1-2	-	-	CATRSEGYTF	TGTGCCACGAGGTCCGAGGGCTACACCTTC
TRBV19	TRBJ2-2	-	-	CASSGRPPRGTGELFF	TGTGCCAGTAGTGGCCGGCCCCCGCGAGGCACCGGGGAGCTGTTTTTT
TRBV2	TRBJ1-2	-	-	CASSEEVGTLYGYTF	TGTGCCAGCAGTGAAGAAGTGGGCACCCTCTATGGCTACACCTTC
TRBV5-1	TRBJ2-7	TRBD2	-	CASSLASGGGSSYEQYF	TGCGCCAGCAGCTTGGCTAGCGGGGGGGGGAGCTCCTACGAGCAGTACTTC
TRBV2	TRBJ2-5	TRBD1	once	CASRGQRLFGQETQYF	TGTGCCAGCAGGGGACAGCGACTATTCGGCCAAGAGACCCAGTACTTC
TRBV10-1	TRBJ1-2	TRBD1	-	CASSDRTGTRGYTF	TGCGCCAGCAGTGACCGGACAGGGACGAGAGGCTACACCTTC
TRBV27	TRBJ1-2	TRBD1	-	CASSFLRGRPGGYTF	TGTGCCAGCAGTTTCTTGAGGGGGCGCCCGGGTGGCTACACCTTC
TRBV11-2	TRBJ2-7	-	-	CASSSIDSQNSYEQYF	TGTGCCAGCAGCTCCATCGACAGTCAAAACTCCTACGAGCAGTACTTC
TRBV9	TRBJ2-7	TRBD1	-	CASSVTGGSYEQYF	TGTGCCAGCAGCGTTACAGGGGGGTCCTACGAGCAGTACTTC
TRBV5-6	TRBJ1-1	TRBD1	once	CASKTDRGYYGTEAFF	TGTGCCAGCAAAACCGACAGGGGATATTACGGCACTGAAGCTTTCTTT
TRBV19	TRBJ2-7	-	-	CASSIRVGVEQYF	TGTGCCAGTAGTATCAGGGTAGGGGTCGAGCAGTACTTC
TRBV10-2	TRBJ1-1	-	-	CASSESAGVFTEAFF	TGCGCCAGCAGTGAGTCGGCAGGGGTTTTTACTGAAGCTTTCTTT
TRBV7-9	TRBJ2-1	-	-	CASINLVGTRYNEQFF	TGTGCCAGCATCAACCTCGTGGGGACAAGGTACAATGAGCAGTTCTTC
TRBV6-5	TRBJ2-5	TRBD2	-	CASSGGGKEETQYF	TGTGCCAGCAGTGGGGGGGGGAAAGAAGAGACCCAGTACTTC
TRBV5-4	TRBJ2-7	TRBD2	-	CASSTPGTSLYF	TGTGCCAGCAGCACACCCGGGACTAGCCTTTACTTC
TRBV23-1	TRBJ1-5	TRBD1	-	CASSHRDRVDNQPQHF	TGCGCCAGCAGTCACCGGGACAGGGTTGACAATCAGCCCCAGCATTTT
TRBV7-3	TRBJ2-2	-	-	CASSPGTENTGELFF	TGTGCCAGCAGCCCAGGGACTGAGAACACCGGGGAGCTGTTTTTT
TRBV13	TRBJ1-1	-	-	CASSLGQVNTEAFF	TGTGCCAGCAGCTTAGGGCAGGTGAACACTGAAGCTTTCTTT
TRBV10-3	TRBJ2-7	TRBD2	-	CAARTSGHYEQYF	TGTGCCGCCCGGACTAGCGGGCATTACGAGCAGTACTTC
TRBV19	TRBJ1-3	-	few	CASSKEGRLSGNTIYF	TGTGCCAGTAGTAAGGAGGGACGTTTGTCTGGAAACACCATATATTTT
TRBV5-6	TRBJ2-7	-	-	CASSLTGTYEQYF	TGTGCCAGCAGCTTGACAGGGACCTACGAGCAGTACTTC
TRBV9	TRBJ2-3	TRBD2	-	CASSALLAGPADTQYF	TGTGCCAGCAGCGCCCTCCTAGCGGGGCCCGCAGATACGCAGTATTTT
TRBV9	TRBJ2-1	TRBD2	-	CASSVGSSGGNNEQFF	TGTGCCAGCAGCGTAGGGAGTAGCGGGGGAAACAATGAGCAGTTCTTC
TRBV7-2	TRBJ2-5	-	-	CASSLILTGVQETQYF	TGTGCCAGCAGCCTTATTTTGACAGGTGTCCAAGAGACCCAGTACTTC
TRBV5-1	TRBJ1-2	TRBD1	-	CASSPGDRGDGYTF	TGCGCCAGCAGCCCCGGGGACAGGGGAGATGGCTACACCTTC
TRBV2	TRBJ2-7	TRBD1	-	CASSEAPGGTGEQYF	TGTGCCAGCAGTGAAGCCCCAGGGGGTACTGGCGAGCAGTACTTC
TRBV2	TRBJ2-2	-	few	CASRRRVNTGELFF	TGTGCCAGCAGGCGACGGGTGAACACCGGGGAGCTGTTTTTT
TRBV11-3	TRBJ2-3	TRBD2	-	CASSPQRGGQDTQYF	TGTGCCAGCAGCCCTCAGCGGGGGGGCCAAGATACGCAGTATTTT
TRBV5-1	TRBJ1-5	TRBD1	-	CASRTGPRGDQPQHF	TGCGCCAGCAGAACCGGTCCCAGGGGGGATCAGCCCCAGCATTTT
TRBV9	TRBJ2-1	TRBD2	-	CASSASGLAGYNEQFF	TGTGCCAGCAGCGCCTCGGGACTAGCGGGCTACAATGAGCAGTTCTTC